Listed here are 29 T cell receptor beta chains from one sample, sequenced in a study of blood T cell repertoires in COVID-19. Measured with immunoSEQ multiplex PCR; TCRdb has only the in-frame clones, and not every one. Among approximately 110,000 clones listed, approximately 90% were seen once. The sample consisted of peripheral blood. All receptors come from a man over 45 with COVID-19, enrolled during active disease.

The chain joins TRBV2 to TRBJ2-2; 14 positions match TRBD2. The length of the CDR3 is 18 residues. Losses at the gene ends were 8 bases for V and 8 bases for J; bases not matched to a gene: 16. Germline CDR1 is SNHLY and CDR2 is FYNNEI. The CDR3 coding sequence is TGTGCCAGCTTAGGCGCGGCCGGGACTAGCGGGAGCTCGGGGGAGCTGTTTTTT. As protein: CASLGAAGTSGSSGELFF. The full variable domain, its missing parts supplied by reference TRBV2 and TRBJ2-2, is EPEVTQTPSHQVTQMGQEVILRCVPISNHLYFYWYRQILGQKVEFLVSFYNNEISEKSEIFDDQFSVERPDGSNFTLKIRSTKLEDSAMYFCASLGAAGTSGSSGELFFGEGSRLTVL.

The rearrangement uses TRBV2 and TRBJ2-5, with unresolved D. The CDR3 totals 11 residues. Per the germline V gene, CDR1 is SNHLY and CDR2 is FYNNEI. The V and J ends lost 7 bases and 2 bases respectively, with 5 bases between them. CDR3 bases: TGTGCCAGCAACCTACAAGAGACCCAGTACTTC. As protein: CASNLQETQYF.

CDR3 residues: CARSLDRGYEQYV. The CDR3 bases are TGTGCCAGAAGCTTGGACAGGGGTTACGAGCAGTACGTC. V usage is TRBV5-3 and J usage is TRBJ2-7; TRBD1 aligns across 7 bases. TRBV5-3 counts as an open reading frame of uncertain function. The CDR3 is 13 residues long. J was trimmed by 4 bases and V by 0 bases; bases with no gene match: 1.

The V call is TRBV23-1, the J call TRBJ2-7, with D maybe TRBD2 (5 bases). TRBV23-1 is annotated as an ORF whose role is uncertain. The CDR3 is 16 amino acids. V shed 0 bases and J shed 1 base, with 13 bases lying between them. CDR3 sequence (DNA): TGCGCCAGCAGTCAATCTATCCGGAGGCCTTCCTACGAGCAGTACTTC. Its protein is CASSQSIRRPSYEQYF.

With respect to this clone: In the same sample, other DNA sequences code for this CDR3. The CDR3 loop reads CASSLARYNEQFF. CDR3 DNA: TGTGCCAGCAGCTTAGCCCGGTACAATGAGCAGTTCTTC. The genes are TRBV11-1 and TRBJ2-1; D gene ambiguous. This CDR3 is 13 amino acids long. Per germline, CDR1 SGHAT and CDR2 FQDESV (reference sequence). Trimming took 0 bases from V and 4 from J, leaving 4 bases between them.

V gene TRBV5-1 combines with J gene TRBJ2-7; possibly TRBD1 for D (6 bases). From germline, CDR1 is SGHRS and CDR2 YFSETQ. V gave up 3 bases and J gave up 4 bases, with 14 bases separating them. The CDR3 covers 14 residues. The CDR3 nucleotides are TGCGCCAGCAGCTCAGCCGGGACACCTTACGAGCAGTACTTC. Translated, it gives CASSSAGTPYEQYF.

Comments on this clone: Other nucleotide sequences from this sample produce the same CDR3. The chain couples TRBV5-6 to TRBJ2-1; 8 bases align to TRBD2. The CDR3 has 13 amino acids. Germline CDR1 and CDR2: SGHDT and YYEEEE. V lost 3 bases, J lost 6 bases, and 2 bases stayed unmatched. The CDR3 DNA follows: TGTGCCAGCAGCTCCGGACTAGCCAATGAGCAGTTCTTC. Translating it yields CASSSGLANEQFF.

On this clone itself: Other DNA variants within this sample encode the same CDR3. The rearrangement links TRBV4-1 to TRBJ1-3; no clear D. Germline V CDR1 and CDR2: MGHRA, YSYEKL. The V end was cut by 3 bases, the J end by 2 bases, with 5 bases between. This CDR3 is 13 amino acids long. CDR3 nucleotide sequence: TGCGCCAGCAGCCAGGGCCCTGGAAACACCATATATTTT. Translated: CASSQGPGNTIYF.

The rearrangement uses TRBV10-3 and TRBJ2-2; 11 bases align to TRBD2. CDR1 is ENHRY, CDR2 SYGVKD, per germline. CDR3 length: 16 residues. The V and J ends lost 6 bases and 2 bases, in that order; junction bases with no gene match: 5. CDR3 bases: TGTGCCATCAGCCGAGGGACTAGCGGTAACACCGGGGAGCTGTTTTTT. Protein product: CAISRGTSGNTGELFF.

The gene calls are TRBV3-1 (or the pseudogene TRBV3-2) and TRBJ1-4; 10 bases are shared with TRBD1. This CDR3 is 15 amino acids long. Germline-derived CDR1 and CDR2 are LGHDT and YNNKEL (reference sequence). V lost 4 bases and J lost 7; bases outside the gene matches: 6. In DNA form, the CDR3 reads TGTGCCAGCAGCCCGTCGACAGGGGGCGTTGAAAAACTGTTTTTT. This encodes CASSPSTGGVEKLFF.

This rearrangement joins TRBV7-2 to TRBJ2-5; TRBD2 matches 11 bases. CDR3 size: 15 residues. Per the germline V gene, CDR1 is SGHTA and CDR2 is FQGNSA. With 0 bases clipped from V and 5 bases from J, the junction kept 2 bases outside the gene matches. CDR3 sequence reads: CASSLASGRVETQYF. CDR3 DNA sequence: TGTGCCAGCAGCTTAGCTAGCGGGAGGGTTGAGACCCAGTACTTC.

The chain has TRBV5-1 and TRBJ2-2; 14 positions match TRBD2. V shed 0 bases and J 6 bases; nucleotides not matched to a gene: 1. This CDR3 comprises 16 residues. Germline V gene sequence: CDR1 SGHRS, CDR2 YFSETQ. The CDR3 bases are TGCGCCAGCAGCTTGGGACTAGCGGGAGGGCCCGGGGAGCTGTTTTTT. Residues: CASSLGLAGGPGELFF.

DNA for the CDR3: TGTGCCAGCAGCTTAGCAGCGGGAGAGCACAATGAGCAGTTCTTC. It is translated as CASSLAAGEHNEQFF. The J gene is TRBJ2-1, the V gene TRBV7-9, with TRBD2 identical over 8 bases. V lost 0 bases, J lost 5 bases, and 3 bases stayed unmatched. This CDR3 is built from 15 residues. Looked up from germline, CDR1 is SEHNR and CDR2 is FQNEAQ (reference sequence).

The sample holds one count of this clone. The V call is TRBV7-2, the J call TRBJ2-7; D unclear. The V and J ends lost 2 bases and 4 bases respectively, with 12 bases between them. The CDR3 runs to 14 residues. The germline V gene has CDR1 SGHTA and CDR2 FQGNSA. Here the CDR3 DNA reads TGTGCCAGCAGCTTAACTTTTTCTTCATACGAGCAGTACGTC. This gives the protein CASSLTFSSYEQYV.

The rearrangement links TRBV5-4 to TRBJ1-1; TRBD1 agrees at 8 bases. CDR3 length: 14 residues. Germline V lookup: CDR1 SGHNT, CDR2 YYREEE (reference sequence). J gave up 3 bases and V 4 bases, and 5 bases lay outside the gene matches. The CDR3 spells CASSGQGRDTEAFF. The CDR3 DNA reads as TGTGCCAGCAGCGGACAGGGCCGGGACACTGAAGCTTTCTTT.

This clone was seen just once. The chain recombines TRBV6-6 with TRBJ1-1; D may be TRBD1 (5 bases). Germline CDR1 and CDR2: MNHNY and SVGAGI (reference sequence). V lost 5 bases and J 2 bases, leaving 12 bases between the germline ends. The CDR3 consists of 14 residues. In DNA form, the CDR3 reads TGTGCCAGCAGTCATGGACAACACAACACTGAAGCTTTCTTT. It is translated as CASSHGQHNTEAFF.

The J gene is TRBJ1-5, the V gene TRBV28; weak D call: TRBD1 (6 bases). The germline V gene encodes CDR1 MDHEN and CDR2 SYDVKM. V lost 2 bases to trimming and J lost 2 bases, with 13 bases between them. CDR3 length equals 16 residues. The chain's CDR3 is CASSLEQGAGNQPQHF. In nucleotides, the CDR3 is TGTGCCAGCAGTTTAGAACAGGGCGCGGGCAATCAGCCCCAGCATTTT. The full variable domain, its missing parts supplied by reference TRBV28 and TRBJ1-5, is DVKVTQSSRYLVKRTGEKVFLECVQDMDHENMFWYRQDPGLGLRLIYFSYDVKMKEKGDIPEGYSVSREKKERFSLILESASTNQTSMYLCASSLEQGAGNQPQHFGDGTRLSIL.

The V call is TRBV5-1, the J call TRBJ2-3; D is unresolved. Germline lookup yields CDR1 SGHRS and CDR2 YFSETQ. Trimming left V 2 bases short and J 6 bases short, with 16 bases between. The length of the CDR3 is 15 residues. The CDR3 loop is CASSFLPNAEDTQYF. CDR3 nucleotides: TGCGCCAGCAGCTTTTTACCGAATGCCGAGGATACGCAGTATTTT.

This sequence joins TRBV20-1 and TRBJ1-5, with a tentative D call TRBD1 (5 bases). The V end was cut by 3 bases, the J end by 6 bases, with 9 bases between. The CDR3 covers 12 residues. The germline V gene encodes CDR1 DFQATT and CDR2 SNEGSKA (reference sequence). In DNA form, the CDR3 reads TGCAGTGCTAGTTCAGGGCCTCAGCCCCAGCATTTT. Translating it yields CSASSGPQPQHF.

The chain carries TRBV6-5 and TRBJ1-6, with 8 bases lining up with TRBD1. Unmatched junction bases numbered 6, after V lost 5 bases and J lost 9 bases. CDR1 and CDR2 from the germline V gene are MNHEY and SVGAGI. The CDR3 totals 14 residues. The DNA for the CDR3 is TGTGCCAGCAGTCCAGGGGGCGCGGGTTCACCCCTCCACTTT. Translation: CASSPGGAGSPLHF.

This chain uses TRBV5-4 with TRBJ2-6; a weak D match, TRBD2 (6 bases). V was pared by 4 bases and J by 4 bases, with 15 bases between. The germline V gene encodes CDR1 SGHNT and CDR2 YYREEE (reference sequence). The CDR3 contains 16 residues. CDR3 loop: CASSPVGTSGANVLTF. The CDR3 DNA follows: TGTGCCAGCAGCCCTGTGGGGACTTCGGGGGCCAACGTCCTGACTTTC.

This clone was counted a few times. The V call is TRBV5-6, the J call TRBJ1-4, with D hard to call. This CDR3 comprises 16 residues. CDR1 and CDR2 from the germline V gene are SGHDT and YYEEEE. Trimming took off 2 bases at V and 0 bases at J, with 11 bases between the two ends. In DNA form, the CDR3 reads TGTGCCAGCAGCTTTATAGGGAGCGCAACTAATGAAAAACTGTTTTTT. As protein: CASSFIGSATNEKLFF. Full variable domain (missing parts from reference TRBV5-6 and TRBJ1-4): DAGVTQSPTHLIKTRGQQVTLRCSPKSGHDTVSWYQQALGQGPQFIFQYYEEEERQRGNFPDRFSGHQFPNYSSELNVNALLLGDSALYLCASSFIGSATNEKLFFGSGTQLSVL.

The chain joins TRBV10-3 to TRBJ2-2; a weak D match, TRBD2 (5 bases). The CDR3 has 13 amino acids. Trimming took off 11 bases at V and 7 bases at J, with 17 bases between the two ends. The germline CDR1 and CDR2 sequences are ENHRY and SYGVKD. This CDR3 reads CAAATSSVGELFF. DNA for the CDR3: TGTGCCGCGGCTACTAGTTCAGTCGGGGAGCTGTTTTTT.

J is TRBJ1-2 and V is TRBV5-4, with 7 bases lining up with TRBD1. This CDR3 has 14 amino acids. Per germline, CDR1 SGHNT and CDR2 YYREEE (reference sequence). The V gene end was trimmed by 5 bases and the J gene end by 4 bases; junction bases not matched to a gene: 8. CDR3 loop: CASSRTGDTYGYTF. The CDR3 DNA sequence: TGTGCCAGCAGTCGGACAGGCGACACCTATGGCTACACCTTC. The complete variable domain, with remaining parts taken from reference TRBV5-4 and TRBJ1-2, reads ETGVTQSPTHLIKTRGQQVTLRCSSQSGHNTVSWYQQALGQGPQFIFQYYREEENGRGNFPPRFSGLQFPNYSSELNVNALELDDSALYLCASSRTGDTYGYTFGSGTRLTVV.

This clone came up a few times. The chain is built from TRBV7-9 and TRBJ2-1; D possibly corresponds to TRBD2 (5 bases). Germline values: CDR1 SEHNR, CDR2 FQNEAQ (reference sequence). Trimming stripped 7 bases from V and 9 bases from J, with 16 bases between. The CDR3 totals 13 residues. The CDR3, as DNA: TGTGCCAGCACCCTTCCGGCTAGCCGTGAGCAGTTCTTC. Its translation: CASTLPASREQFF.

V usage is TRBV5-1 and J usage is TRBJ2-5, with D possibly matching TRBD1 (5 bases). Germline V gene data show CDR1 as SGHRS and CDR2 as YFSETQ. V lost 0 bases and J lost 2, with 11 bases in between. The CDR3 consists of 15 residues. The CDR3 loop reads CASSLGLTDQETQYF. CDR3 bases: TGCGCCAGCAGCTTGGGTTTGACAGATCAAGAGACCCAGTACTTC.

The rearrangement joins TRBV19 to TRBJ2-5, with 7 positions matching TRBD1. Germline CDR1 and CDR2: LNHDA and SQIVND (reference sequence). This CDR3 contains 13 residues. Trimming removed 2 bases from V and 4 bases from J; junction bases left unmatched: 1. The CDR3 spells CASSINRGETQYF. As DNA, the CDR3 is TGTGCCAGTAGTATAAACAGGGGAGAGACCCAGTACTTC.

The chain joins TRBV5-4 to TRBJ1-3, with no clear D. CDR3 size: 14 residues. Germline loops: CDR1 SGHNT, CDR2 YYREEE (reference sequence). The V end lost 0 bases, the J end lost 0 bases, and 4 bases lay between the germline ends. The CDR3 DNA follows: TGTGCCAGCAGCTTGGGAGACTCTGGAAACACCATATATTTT. Translation gives CASSLGDSGNTIYF.

The CDR3 region is CASSPSLSGQSSGNTIYF. The CDR3 DNA reads TGTGCCAGCTCACCATCTCTTTCGGGACAGAGCTCTGGAAACACCATATATTTT. V and J are TRBV18 and TRBJ1-3; 7 nucleotides agree with TRBD1. Germline trimming cut 2 bases from V and 0 bases from J; bases unmatched to any gene: 10. Looked up from germline, CDR1 is KGHSH and CDR2 is LQKENI. The CDR3 loop spans 18 amino acids.